The rows below give T cell receptor beta chains drawn from one sample of a study of siplizumab effects on memory and regulatory T cells. TCRdb's copy holds only in-frame clones and misses some; the assay was immunoSEQ multiplex PCR. Altogether fewer than 120,000 clones are present, about nine tenths being singletons, with the ten largest covering 1% to 1.5%. The sequenced material came from CD4+ T cells sorted from blood. These receptors originate from a human donor in good health. CDR3s include the opening cysteine and the closing phenylalanine or tryptophan. The D gene is left open where the match is weak. Not every row has a clone size; where given, it reads once, few, many or a size class.

abundance: NA; v_gene: TRBV5-1; d_gene: NA; j_gene: TRBJ1-1; CDR3aa: CASTPQGSTEAFF; CDR3nt: TGCGCCAGCACACCGCAGGGGAGCACTGAAGCTTTCTTT
abundance: NA; v_gene: TRBV19; d_gene: NA; j_gene: TRBJ1-2; CDR3aa: CASSIVRGLTSYTF; CDR3nt: TGTGCCAGTAGTATAGTACGGGGGCTAACGAGCTACACCTTC
abundance: NA; v_gene: TRBV18; d_gene: NA; j_gene: TRBJ2-7; CDR3aa: CASSLGAQTYEQYF; CDR3nt: TGTGCCAGCTCACTGGGAGCCCAAACCTACGAGCAGTACTTC
abundance: NA; v_gene: TRBV12-5; d_gene: NA; j_gene: TRBJ2-6; CDR3aa: CASGLGDPGANVLTF; CDR3nt: TGTGCTAGTGGTTTGGGGGACCCTGGGGCCAACGTCCTGACTTTC
abundance: NA; v_gene: TRBV11-2; d_gene: NA; j_gene: TRBJ2-3; CDR3aa: CASIPFMRADTQYF; CDR3nt: TGTGCCAGCATCCCCTTTATGAGGGCGGATACGCAGTATTTT
abundance: NA; v_gene: TRBV4-2; d_gene: NA; j_gene: TRBJ1-5; CDR3aa: CASSQEGTYSNQPQHF; CDR3nt: TGTGCCAGCAGCCAAGAAGGGACATATAGCAATCAGCCCCAGCATTTT
abundance: NA; v_gene: TRBV25-1; d_gene: NA; j_gene: TRBJ1-5; CDR3aa: CASSEPGSSNQPQHF; CDR3nt: TGTGCCAGCAGTGAACCAGGCTCAAGCAATCAGCCCCAGCATTTT
abundance: NA; v_gene: TRBV25-1; d_gene: NA; j_gene: TRBJ2-1; CDR3aa: CASSETRGYSYNEQFF; CDR3nt: TGTGCCAGCAGTGAGACCAGGGGCTATTCCTACAATGAGCAGTTCTTC
abundance: once; v_gene: TRBV7-2; d_gene: NA; j_gene: TRBJ1-2; CDR3aa: CASSSQGNGALFGYTF; CDR3nt: TGTGCCAGCAGCTCTCAGGGGAATGGGGCCTTATTTGGCTACACCTTC
abundance: NA; v_gene: TRBV5-1; d_gene: NA; j_gene: TRBJ1-5; CDR3aa: CASSLVPNQPQHF; CDR3nt: TGCGCCAGCAGCTTGGTACCCAATCAGCCCCAGCATTTT
abundance: NA; v_gene: TRBV11-3; d_gene: TRBD2; j_gene: TRBJ2-1; CDR3aa: CASSLEGWRSGVGDEQFF; CDR3nt: TGTGCCAGCAGCTTAGAGGGATGGAGGAGCGGGGTCGGGGATGAGCAGTTCTTC
abundance: NA; v_gene: TRBV7-3; d_gene: NA; j_gene: TRBJ2-2; CDR3aa: CASSFYGITGELFF; CDR3nt: TGTGCCAGCAGCTTCTATGGGATCACCGGGGAGCTGTTTTTT
abundance: NA; v_gene: TRBV21-1; d_gene: NA; j_gene: TRBJ2-7; CDR3aa: CASALCWSPDVQYF; CDR3nt: TGTGCCAGCGCCCTATGTTGGAGCCCGGATGTGCAGTACTTC
abundance: NA; v_gene: TRBV6-5; d_gene: TRBD2; j_gene: TRBJ2-7; CDR3aa: CASSYSRRGVYKQYF; CDR3nt: TGTGCCAGCAGTTACTCGAGGCGGGGGGTCTACAAGCAGTACTTC
abundance: NA; v_gene: TRBV21-1; d_gene: NA; j_gene: TRBJ2-5; CDR3aa: CASSWKLAVLYQETQYF; CDR3nt: TGTGCCAGCAGCTGGAAACTAGCGGTATTGTACCAAGAGACCCAGTACTTC
abundance: NA; v_gene: TRBV6-5; d_gene: NA; j_gene: TRBJ2-7; CDR3aa: CASRLDSRMYF; CDR3nt: TGTGCCAGCAGACTTGACAGTAGAATGTACTTC
abundance: NA; v_gene: TRBV5-4; d_gene: NA; j_gene: TRBJ2-1; CDR3aa: CASSLRSRSSYNEQFF; CDR3nt: TGTGCCAGCAGCTTGCGAAGTCGGAGCTCCTACAATGAGCAGTTCTTC
abundance: NA; v_gene: TRBV28; d_gene: TRBD1; j_gene: TRBJ2-3; CDR3aa: CASLDRGRTDTQYF; CDR3nt: TGTGCCAGCCTGGACAGGGGGCGAACAGATACGCAGTATTTT
abundance: once; v_gene: TRBV4-2; d_gene: NA; j_gene: TRBJ2-7; CDR3aa: CASSQVSAKGYEQYF; CDR3nt: TGTGCCAGCAGCCAAGTCTCCGCTAAAGGGTACGAGCAGTACTTC
abundance: NA; v_gene: TRBV7-9; d_gene: NA; j_gene: TRBJ2-3; CDR3aa: CASSFTDTQYF; CDR3nt: TGTGCCAGCAGCTTTACTGATACGCAGTATTTT
abundance: NA; v_gene: TRBV7-9; d_gene: NA; j_gene: TRBJ1-1; CDR3aa: CASSYFREQGSDEAFF; CDR3nt: TGTGCCAGCAGCTACTTCCGGGAACAGGGAAGTGATGAAGCTTTCTTT
abundance: NA; v_gene: TRBV5-1; d_gene: TRBD1; j_gene: TRBJ2-6; CDR3aa: CASSLAGGTGANVLTF; CDR3nt: TGCGCCAGCAGCTTGGCAGGGGGCACTGGGGCCAACGTCCTGACTTTC
abundance: NA; v_gene: TRBV15; d_gene: NA; j_gene: TRBJ1-6; CDR3aa: CATSRDSGRSASYNSPLHF; CDR3nt: TGTGCCACCAGCAGAGATTCCGGCCGAAGCGCCTCCTATAATTCACCCCTCCACTTT
abundance: NA; v_gene: TRBV7-8; d_gene: NA; j_gene: TRBJ2-1; CDR3aa: CASSLREVNNEQFF; CDR3nt: TGTGCCAGCAGCTTGAGGGAGGTAAACAATGAGCAGTTCTTC
abundance: NA; v_gene: TRBV2; d_gene: NA; j_gene: TRBJ2-3; CDR3aa: CASSEAEGWDTDTQYF; CDR3nt: TGTGCCAGCAGTGAAGCAGAGGGTTGGGACACAGATACGCAGTATTTT
abundance: NA; v_gene: TRBV2; d_gene: NA; j_gene: TRBJ1-3; CDR3aa: CATSESGGSGNTIYF; CDR3nt: TGTGCCACCTCTGAATCCGGCGGCTCTGGAAACACCATATATTTT
abundance: NA; v_gene: TRBV19; d_gene: NA; j_gene: TRBJ2-7; CDR3aa: CASSPRHAYEQYF; CDR3nt: TGTGCCAGTAGTCCTCGACATGCCTACGAGCAGTACTTC
abundance: NA; v_gene: TRBV5-6; d_gene: NA; j_gene: TRBJ1-2; CDR3aa: CASSLEAGLYGYTF; CDR3nt: TGTGCCAGCAGCTTGGAGGCAGGCCTCTATGGCTACACCTTC
abundance: NA; v_gene: TRBV30; d_gene: NA; j_gene: TRBJ2-3; CDR3aa: CAWSSSESTDTQYF; CDR3nt: TGTGCCTGGAGTTCAAGCGAGAGCACAGATACGCAGTATTTT
abundance: NA; v_gene: TRBV5-1; d_gene: TRBD2; j_gene: TRBJ2-5; CDR3aa: CASSSTSGSQETQYF; CDR3nt: TGCGCCAGCAGCTCAACTAGCGGGTCGCAAGAGACCCAGTACTTC
abundance: NA; v_gene: TRBV6-1; d_gene: NA; j_gene: TRBJ2-7; CDR3aa: CASTRTSSYEQYF; CDR3nt: TGTGCCAGCACTAGGACTTCGTCCTACGAGCAGTACTTC
abundance: NA; v_gene: TRBV6-1; d_gene: NA; j_gene: TRBJ2-1; CDR3aa: CASSNGDYNEQFF; CDR3nt: TGTGCCAGCAGTAACGGGGACTACAATGAGCAGTTCTTC
abundance: NA; v_gene: TRBV18; d_gene: NA; j_gene: TRBJ1-3; CDR3aa: CASYGPSWGNTIYF; CDR3nt: TGTGCCAGCTACGGCCCTTCGTGGGGAAACACCATATATTTT
abundance: NA; v_gene: TRBV12-5; d_gene: TRBD2; j_gene: TRBJ2-5; CDR3aa: CASGLRAGGVKETQYF; CDR3nt: TGTGCTAGTGGTCTACGAGCGGGGGGGGTCAAAGAGACCCAGTACTTC
abundance: NA; v_gene: TRBV5-4; d_gene: NA; j_gene: TRBJ2-5; CDR3aa: CASSLRSQETQYF; CDR3nt: TGTGCCAGCAGCTTGCGGTCGCAAGAGACCCAGTACTTC
abundance: NA; v_gene: TRBV6-6; d_gene: TRBD2; j_gene: TRBJ2-1; CDR3aa: CASSMPGTSGYNEQFF; CDR3nt: TGTGCCAGCAGTATGCCCGGGACTAGCGGCTACAATGAGCAGTTCTTC
abundance: NA; v_gene: TRBV29-1; d_gene: TRBD1; j_gene: TRBJ2-2; CDR3aa: CSVAPGQGSTGELFF; CDR3nt: TGCAGCGTGGCTCCGGGACAGGGCTCCACCGGGGAGCTGTTTTTT
abundance: NA; v_gene: TRBV6-5; d_gene: NA; j_gene: TRBJ1-5; CDR3aa: CASSSLFNQPQHF; CDR3nt: TGTGCCAGCAGTTCGCTCTTCAATCAGCCCCAGCATTTT
abundance: NA; v_gene: TRBV7-9; d_gene: TRBD1; j_gene: TRBJ1-1; CDR3aa: CASSIRGRTEAFF; CDR3nt: TGTGCCAGCAGCATCAGGGGGCGAACTGAAGCTTTCTTT
abundance: NA; v_gene: TRBV5-1; d_gene: NA; j_gene: TRBJ1-6; CDR3aa: CASSQSWGREIHF; CDR3nt: TGCGCCAGCAGCCAGAGCTGGGGACGGGAAATTCACTTT
abundance: NA; v_gene: TRBV29-1; d_gene: NA; j_gene: TRBJ2-5; CDR3aa: CSVRTRLKETQYF; CDR3nt: TGCAGCGTTAGGACTCGGCTAAAAGAGACCCAGTACTTC
abundance: NA; v_gene: TRBV6-5; d_gene: NA; j_gene: TRBJ2-6; CDR3aa: CASRKTSIGANVLTF; CDR3nt: TGTGCCAGCAGAAAAACTAGCATTGGGGCCAACGTCCTGACTTTC
abundance: NA; v_gene: TRBV10-3; d_gene: TRBD1; j_gene: TRBJ1-2; CDR3aa: CAISEQRDRIYGYTF; CDR3nt: TGTGCCATCTCCGAACAACGGGACAGAATCTATGGCTACACCTTC